The text below deals with one T cell receptor (beta chain). This record belongs to a study of patients and donors after allogeneic stem cell transplantation. CDR1 and CDR2 (germline): KGHDR, SFDVKD. V was shortened by 5 bases and J by 5 bases, with 9 bases between the two germline ends. CDR3 length: 13 amino acids. In TCRdb, the RT-PCR reads were re-called with MiXCR into one record per CDR3 protein. Seen here are about 160,000 distinct CDR3 sequences, roughly 22% observed once, and the top ten hold more than 25%. This chain joins TRBV24-1 and TRBJ2-1, with D possibly matching TRBD2 (6 bases). The receptor was isolated from a human donor who was either an allogeneic HSCT recipient or a stem cell or donor lymphocyte infusion donor (not recorded which). It is not recorded whose cells these are; they may come from a transplant donor. The sequencing sample was made of blood, either unsorted or a sorted T cell fraction (not recorded which). The CDR3 nucleotides read TGTGCCACCAGTGGTCTAGCGAACAATGAGCAGTTCTTC. This gives the protein CATSGLANNEQFF.